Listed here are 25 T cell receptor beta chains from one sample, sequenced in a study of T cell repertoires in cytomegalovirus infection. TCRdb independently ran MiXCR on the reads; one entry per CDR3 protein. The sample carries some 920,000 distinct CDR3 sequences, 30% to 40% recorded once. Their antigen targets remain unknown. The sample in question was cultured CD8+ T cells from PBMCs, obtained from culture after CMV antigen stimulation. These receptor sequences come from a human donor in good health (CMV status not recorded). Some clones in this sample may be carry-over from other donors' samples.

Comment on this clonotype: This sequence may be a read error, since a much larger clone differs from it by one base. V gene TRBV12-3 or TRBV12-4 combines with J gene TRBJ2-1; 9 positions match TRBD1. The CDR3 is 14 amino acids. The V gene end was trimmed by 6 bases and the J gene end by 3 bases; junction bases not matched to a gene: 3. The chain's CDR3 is CASRVGQGYNEQFF. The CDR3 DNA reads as TGTGCCAGCAGGGTGGGACAGGGCTACAATGAGCAGTTCTTC.

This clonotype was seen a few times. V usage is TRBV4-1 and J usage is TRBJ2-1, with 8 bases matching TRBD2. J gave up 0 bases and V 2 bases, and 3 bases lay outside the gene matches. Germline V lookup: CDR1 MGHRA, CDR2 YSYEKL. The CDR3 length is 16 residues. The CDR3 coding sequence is TGCGCCAGCAGCCAATCCGGGACTAGCTCCTACAATGAGCAGTTCTTC. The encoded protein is CASSQSGTSSYNEQFF.

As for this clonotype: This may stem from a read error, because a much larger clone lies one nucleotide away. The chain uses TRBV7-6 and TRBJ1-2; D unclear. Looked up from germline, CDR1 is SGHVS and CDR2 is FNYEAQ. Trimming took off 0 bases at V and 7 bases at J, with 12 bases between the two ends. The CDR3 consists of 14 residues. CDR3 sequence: CASSLAQEVSGYTF. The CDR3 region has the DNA TGTGCCAGCAGCTTAGCGCAGGAGGTCAGTGGCTACACCTTC.

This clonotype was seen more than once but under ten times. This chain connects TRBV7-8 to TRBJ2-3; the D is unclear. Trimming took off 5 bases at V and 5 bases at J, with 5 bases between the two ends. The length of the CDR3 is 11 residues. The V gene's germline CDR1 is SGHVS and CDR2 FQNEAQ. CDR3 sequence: CASSDGDTQYF. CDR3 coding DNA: TGTGCCAGCAGCGACGGAGATACGCAGTATTTT.

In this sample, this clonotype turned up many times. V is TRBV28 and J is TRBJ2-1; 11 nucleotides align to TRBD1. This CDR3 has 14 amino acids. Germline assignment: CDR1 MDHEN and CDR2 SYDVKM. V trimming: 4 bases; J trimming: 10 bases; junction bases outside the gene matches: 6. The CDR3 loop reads CASSSGTGGNEQFF. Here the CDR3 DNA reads TGTGCCAGCAGTTCCGGGACAGGGGGTAACGAGCAGTTCTTC.

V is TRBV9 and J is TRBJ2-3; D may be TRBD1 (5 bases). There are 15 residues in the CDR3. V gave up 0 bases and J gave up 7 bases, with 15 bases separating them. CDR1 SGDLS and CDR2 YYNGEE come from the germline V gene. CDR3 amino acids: CASSVEAGWSNTQYF. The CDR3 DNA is TGTGCCAGCAGCGTAGAGGCAGGGTGGTCAAATACGCAGTATTTT.

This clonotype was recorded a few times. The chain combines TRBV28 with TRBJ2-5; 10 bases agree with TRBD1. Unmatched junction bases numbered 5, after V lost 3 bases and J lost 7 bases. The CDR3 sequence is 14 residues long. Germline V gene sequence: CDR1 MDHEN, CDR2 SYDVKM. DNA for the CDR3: TGTGCCAGCAGTTTTTCAGGACAGGGGGGGACCCAGTACTTC. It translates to CASSFSGQGGTQYF.

The CDR3 nucleotides read TGTGCCAGTAGTTCCGGGGGACACCTCTACGAGCAGTACTTC. Its translation is CASSSGGHLYEQYF. The chain combines TRBV19 with TRBJ2-7; D assignment may be TRBD1 or TRBD2 (6 bases each). Trimming left V 5 bases short and J 3 bases short, with 14 bases between. Germline CDR1 and CDR2: LNHDA and SQIVND (reference sequence). The CDR3 is 14 amino acids.

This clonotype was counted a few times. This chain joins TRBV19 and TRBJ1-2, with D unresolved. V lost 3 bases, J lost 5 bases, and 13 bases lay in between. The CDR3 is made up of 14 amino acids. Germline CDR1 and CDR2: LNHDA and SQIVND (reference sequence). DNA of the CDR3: TGTGCCAGTAGTATGTTGGGAGGCGCTTATGGCTACACCTTC. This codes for CASSMLGGAYGYTF.

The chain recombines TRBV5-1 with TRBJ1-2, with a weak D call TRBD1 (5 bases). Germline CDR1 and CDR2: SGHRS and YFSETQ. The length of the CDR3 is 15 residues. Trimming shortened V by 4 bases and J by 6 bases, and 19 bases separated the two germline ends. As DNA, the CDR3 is TGCGCCAGCAGCGGTCGCGGGGCGCCGAGGGATGGCTACACCTTC. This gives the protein CASSGRGAPRDGYTF.

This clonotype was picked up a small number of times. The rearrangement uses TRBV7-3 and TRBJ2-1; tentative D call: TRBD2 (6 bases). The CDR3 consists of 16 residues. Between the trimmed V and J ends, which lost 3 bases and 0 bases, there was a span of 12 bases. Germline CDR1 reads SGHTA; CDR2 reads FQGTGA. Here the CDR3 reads CASSFQRVSSYNEQFF. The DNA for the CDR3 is TGTGCCAGCAGCTTCCAGCGGGTAAGCTCCTACAATGAGCAGTTCTTC.

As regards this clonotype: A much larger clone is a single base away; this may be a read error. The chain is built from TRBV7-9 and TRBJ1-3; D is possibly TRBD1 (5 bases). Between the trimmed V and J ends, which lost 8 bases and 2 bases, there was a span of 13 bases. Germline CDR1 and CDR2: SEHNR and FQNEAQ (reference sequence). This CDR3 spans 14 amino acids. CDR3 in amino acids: CASRPGGAGNTIYF. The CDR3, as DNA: TGTGCCAGCCGCCCCGGAGGGGCTGGAAACACCATATATTTT.

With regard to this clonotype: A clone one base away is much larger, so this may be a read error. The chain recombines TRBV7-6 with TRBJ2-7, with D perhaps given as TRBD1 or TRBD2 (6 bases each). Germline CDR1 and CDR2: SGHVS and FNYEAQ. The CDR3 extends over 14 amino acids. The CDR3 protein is CVSSLAAGAYEQYF. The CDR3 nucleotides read TGTGTCAGCAGCTTAGCGGCAGGGGCGTACGAGCAGTACTTC. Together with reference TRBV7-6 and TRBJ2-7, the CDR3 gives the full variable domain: GAGVSQSPRYKVTKRGQDVALRCDPISGHVSLYWYRQALGQGPEFLTYFNYEAQQDKSGLPNDRFSAERPEGSISTLTIQRTEQRDSAMYRCVSSLAAGAYEQYFGPGTRLTVT.

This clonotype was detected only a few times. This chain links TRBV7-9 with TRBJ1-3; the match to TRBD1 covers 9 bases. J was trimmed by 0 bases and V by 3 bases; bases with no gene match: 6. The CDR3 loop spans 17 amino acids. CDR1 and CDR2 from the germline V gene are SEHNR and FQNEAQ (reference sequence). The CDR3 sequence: CASSFLGQGYSGNTIYF. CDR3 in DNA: TGTGCCAGCAGCTTCCTGGGACAGGGCTACTCTGGAAACACCATATATTTT.

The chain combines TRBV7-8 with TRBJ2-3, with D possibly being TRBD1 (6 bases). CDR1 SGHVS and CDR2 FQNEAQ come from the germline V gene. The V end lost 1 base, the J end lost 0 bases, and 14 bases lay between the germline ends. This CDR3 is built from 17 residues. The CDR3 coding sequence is TGTGCCAGCAGCTTAGGAGGGGGAATTTCTAGCACAGATACGCAGTATTTT. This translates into CASSLGGGISSTDTQYF. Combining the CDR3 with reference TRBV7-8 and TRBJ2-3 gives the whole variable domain GAGVSQSPRYKVAKRGQDVALRCDPISGHVSLFWYQQALGQGPEFLTYFQNEAQLDKSGLPSDRFFAERPEGSVSTLKIQRTQQEDSAVYLCASSLGGGISSTDTQYFGPGTRLTVL.

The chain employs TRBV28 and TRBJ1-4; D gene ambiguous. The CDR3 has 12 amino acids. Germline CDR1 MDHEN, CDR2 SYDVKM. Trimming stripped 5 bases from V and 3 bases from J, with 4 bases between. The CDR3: CASSVANEKLFF. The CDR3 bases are TGTGCCAGCAGTGTAGCTAATGAAAAACTGTTTTTT.

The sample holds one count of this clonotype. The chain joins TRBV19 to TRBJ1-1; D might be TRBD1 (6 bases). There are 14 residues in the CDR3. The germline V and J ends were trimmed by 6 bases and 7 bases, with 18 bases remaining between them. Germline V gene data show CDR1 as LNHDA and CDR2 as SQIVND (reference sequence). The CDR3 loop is CASRNGGRVDEAFF. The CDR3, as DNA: TGTGCCAGTAGGAACGGGGGCCGTGTAGATGAAGCTTTCTTT.

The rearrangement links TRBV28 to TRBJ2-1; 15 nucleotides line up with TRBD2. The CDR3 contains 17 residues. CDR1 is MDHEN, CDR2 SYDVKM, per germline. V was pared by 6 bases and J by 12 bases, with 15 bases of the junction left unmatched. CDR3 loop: CASRPRTGLAGGLAQFF. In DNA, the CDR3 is TGTGCCAGCAGACCCAGAACCGGACTAGCGGGGGGGTTAGCGCAGTTCTTC.

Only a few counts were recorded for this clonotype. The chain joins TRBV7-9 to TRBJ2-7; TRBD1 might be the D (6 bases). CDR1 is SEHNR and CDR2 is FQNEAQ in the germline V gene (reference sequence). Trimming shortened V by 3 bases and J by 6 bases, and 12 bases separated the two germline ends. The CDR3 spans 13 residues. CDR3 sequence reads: CASSFQGTPEQYF. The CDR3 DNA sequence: TGTGCCAGCAGCTTCCAAGGGACACCCGAGCAGTACTTC.

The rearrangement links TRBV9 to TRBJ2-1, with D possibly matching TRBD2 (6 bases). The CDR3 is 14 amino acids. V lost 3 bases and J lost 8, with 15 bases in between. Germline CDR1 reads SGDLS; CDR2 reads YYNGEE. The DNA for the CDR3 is TGTGCCAGCAGCGAGAGGGACTCCCGGCATGAGCAGTTCTTC. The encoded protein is CASSERDSRHEQFF.

CDR3 residues: CASSGGPNEKLFF. CDR3 in DNA: TGTGCCAGCTCGGGGGGTCCTAATGAAAAACTGTTTTTT. This sequence joins TRBV7-9 and TRBJ1-4; D is possibly TRBD1 (5 bases). CDR1 is SEHNR, CDR2 FQNEAQ, per germline (reference sequence). This CDR3 comprises 13 residues. V was shortened by 8 bases and J by 3 bases, with 10 bases between the two germline ends.

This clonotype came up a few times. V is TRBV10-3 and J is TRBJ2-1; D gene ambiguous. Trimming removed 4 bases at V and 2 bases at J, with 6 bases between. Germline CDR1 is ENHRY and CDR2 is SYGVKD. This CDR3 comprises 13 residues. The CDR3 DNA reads TGTGCCATCAGTGCCTACACCTACAATGAGCAGTTCTTC. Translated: CAISAYTYNEQFF.

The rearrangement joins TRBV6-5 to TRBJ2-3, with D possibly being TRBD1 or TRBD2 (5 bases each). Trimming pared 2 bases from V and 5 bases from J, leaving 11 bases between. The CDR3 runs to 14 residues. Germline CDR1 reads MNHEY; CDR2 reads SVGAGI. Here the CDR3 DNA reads TGTGCCAGCAGTTACGTAGGGACGAGAGATACGCAGTATTTT. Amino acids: CASSYVGTRDTQYF.

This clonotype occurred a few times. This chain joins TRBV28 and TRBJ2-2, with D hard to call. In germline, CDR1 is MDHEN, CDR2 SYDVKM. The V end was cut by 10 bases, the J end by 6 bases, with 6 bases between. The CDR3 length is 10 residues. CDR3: CAIGPGELFF. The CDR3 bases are TGTGCCATAGGCCCCGGGGAGCTGTTTTTT.

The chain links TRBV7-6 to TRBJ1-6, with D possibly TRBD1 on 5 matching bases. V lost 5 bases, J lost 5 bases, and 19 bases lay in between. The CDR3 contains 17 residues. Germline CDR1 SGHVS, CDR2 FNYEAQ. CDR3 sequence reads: CASSQKPSGANNSPLHF. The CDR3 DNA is TGTGCCAGCAGCCAAAAGCCATCTGGGGCGAATAATTCACCCCTCCACTTT.